This T cell receptor beta chain stems from a study of shared clonotypes between healthy human individuals. CD45RO-negative cells were positively selected for CCR7, leaving out terminally differentiated effector memory CD45RA+ cells. For this clone: What it recognizes is unknown.

The authors' processing: From ImmunoSEQ came sequences covering only the junction and carrying no quality scores, so filtering differed. The data were produced by immunoSEQ multiplex PCR, yet TCRdb's version contains in-frame clones alone and is incomplete. V and J calls and clone size come straight from that table; D and trimming were deduced from the DNA. This sample has 2 million to 2.5 million clones, with approximately 94% found just once. This CDR3 is built from 13 residues. V lost 1 base and J lost 7, with 8 bases in between. In germline, CDR1 is MNHEY, CDR2 SMNVEV (reference sequence). General study findings and limits: Clonotype sharing across a few donors was observed for around 5% of naive CD4 clonotypes.

Sequenced material: naive CD8+ T cells sorted from blood. The TCR comes from a man aged 18 to 35 in good health. This chain connects TRBV27 to TRBJ1-5; no firm D call. The CDR3: CASSLYTEQPQHF. CDR3 DNA: TGTGCCAGCAGTTTATATACTGAGCAGCCCCAGCATTTT.